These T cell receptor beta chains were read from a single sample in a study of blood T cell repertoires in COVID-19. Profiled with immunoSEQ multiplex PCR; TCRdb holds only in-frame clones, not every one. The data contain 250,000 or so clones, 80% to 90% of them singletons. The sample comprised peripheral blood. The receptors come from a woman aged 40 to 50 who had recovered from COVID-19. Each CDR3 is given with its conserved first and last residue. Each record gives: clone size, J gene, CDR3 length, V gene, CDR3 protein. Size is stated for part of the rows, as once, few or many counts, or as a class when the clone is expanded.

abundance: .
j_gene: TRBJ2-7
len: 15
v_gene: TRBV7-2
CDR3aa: CASSWRDRGVNEQYF

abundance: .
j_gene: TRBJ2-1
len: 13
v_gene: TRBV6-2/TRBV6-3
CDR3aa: CASSLSSYNEQFF

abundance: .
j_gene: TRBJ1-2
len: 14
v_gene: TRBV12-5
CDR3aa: CASGPKTGAVRYTF

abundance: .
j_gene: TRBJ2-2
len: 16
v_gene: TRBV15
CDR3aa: CATSKEPGLATGELFF

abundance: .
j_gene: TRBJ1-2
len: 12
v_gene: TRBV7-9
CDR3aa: CASSSGLNGYTF

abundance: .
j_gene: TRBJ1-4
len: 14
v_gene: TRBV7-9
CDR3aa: CASSFGSGGEKLFF

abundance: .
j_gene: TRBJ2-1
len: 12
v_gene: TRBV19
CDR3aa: CASSIAGGEQFF

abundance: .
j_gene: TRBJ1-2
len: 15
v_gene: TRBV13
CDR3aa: CASSYRDISNYGYTF

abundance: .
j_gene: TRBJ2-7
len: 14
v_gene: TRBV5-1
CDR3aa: CASSSQGLSYEQYF

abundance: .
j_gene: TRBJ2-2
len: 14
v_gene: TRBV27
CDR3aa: CASSWTGSTGELFF

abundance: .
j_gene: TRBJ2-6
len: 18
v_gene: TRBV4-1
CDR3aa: CASSQGWGEHSGANVLTF

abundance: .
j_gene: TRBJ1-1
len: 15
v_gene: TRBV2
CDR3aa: CASSYQGGSSTEAFF

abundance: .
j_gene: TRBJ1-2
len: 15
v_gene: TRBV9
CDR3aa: CASSVTPGVGYGYTF

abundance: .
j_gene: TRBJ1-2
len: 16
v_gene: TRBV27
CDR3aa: CASSLSFGVTGYGYTF

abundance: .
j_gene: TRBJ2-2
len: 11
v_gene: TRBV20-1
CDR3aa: CSAGPRVGQIF

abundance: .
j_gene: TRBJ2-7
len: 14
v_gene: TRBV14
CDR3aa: CASSQRLRGDEQYF

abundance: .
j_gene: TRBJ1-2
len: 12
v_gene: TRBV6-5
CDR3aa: CASRHGTDGYTF

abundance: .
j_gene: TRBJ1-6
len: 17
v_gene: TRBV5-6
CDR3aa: CASSSGSAGGASSPLHF

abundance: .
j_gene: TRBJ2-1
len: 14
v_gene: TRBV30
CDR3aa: CAWSWLRSYNEQFF

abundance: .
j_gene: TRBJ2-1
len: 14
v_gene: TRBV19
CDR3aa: CASSRDSSYNEQFF

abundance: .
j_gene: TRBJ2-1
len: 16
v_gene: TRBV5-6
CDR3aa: CASSIGTGIFYNEQFF

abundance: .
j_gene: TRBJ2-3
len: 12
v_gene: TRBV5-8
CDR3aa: CASSSPPIGQYF

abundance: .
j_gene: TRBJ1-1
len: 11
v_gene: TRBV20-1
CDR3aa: CSAIDYPEAFF

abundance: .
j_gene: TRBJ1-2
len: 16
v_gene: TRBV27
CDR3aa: CASSSFGTGANYGYTF

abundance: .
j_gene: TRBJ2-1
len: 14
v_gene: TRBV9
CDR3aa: CASSVSGGWGEQFF

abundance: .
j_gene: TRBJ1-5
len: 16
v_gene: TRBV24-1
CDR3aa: CATSDGRQGSNQPQHF

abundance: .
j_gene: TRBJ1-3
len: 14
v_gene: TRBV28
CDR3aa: CASSGPGQGNTIYF

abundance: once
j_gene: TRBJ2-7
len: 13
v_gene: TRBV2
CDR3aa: CASSVDRTYEQYF

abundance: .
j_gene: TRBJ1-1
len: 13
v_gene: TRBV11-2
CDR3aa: CASSPYRVGEAFF